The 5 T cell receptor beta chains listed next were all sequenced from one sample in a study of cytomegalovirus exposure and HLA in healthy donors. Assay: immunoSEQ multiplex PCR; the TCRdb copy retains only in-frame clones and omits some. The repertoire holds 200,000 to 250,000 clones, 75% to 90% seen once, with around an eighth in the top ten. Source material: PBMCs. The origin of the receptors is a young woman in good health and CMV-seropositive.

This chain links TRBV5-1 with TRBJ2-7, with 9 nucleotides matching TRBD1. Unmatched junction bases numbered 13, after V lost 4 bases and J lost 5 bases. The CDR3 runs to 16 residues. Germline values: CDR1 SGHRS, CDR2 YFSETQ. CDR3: CASSLDGGQGSNEQYF. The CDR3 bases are TGCGCCAGCAGCCTCGACGGGGGACAGGGCAGTAACGAGCAGTACTTC. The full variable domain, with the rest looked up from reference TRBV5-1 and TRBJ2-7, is KAGVTQTPRYLIKTRGQQVTLSCSPISGHRSVSWYQQTPGQGLQFLFEYFSETQRNKGNFPGRFSGRQFSNSRSEMNVSTLELGDSALYLCASSLDGGQGSNEQYFGPGTRLTVT.

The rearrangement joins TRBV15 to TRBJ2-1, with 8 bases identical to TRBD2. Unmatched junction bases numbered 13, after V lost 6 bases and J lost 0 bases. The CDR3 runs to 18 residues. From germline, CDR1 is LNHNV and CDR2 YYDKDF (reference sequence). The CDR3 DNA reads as TGTGCCACCAGGCCCGTTTTGGGTAGCGGGAACTCCTACAATGAGCAGTTCTTC. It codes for CATRPVLGSGNSYNEQFF. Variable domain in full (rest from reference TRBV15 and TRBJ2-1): DAMVIQNPRYQVTQFGKPVTLSCSQTLNHNVMYWYQQKSSQAPKLLFHYYDKDFNNEADTPDNFQSRRPNTSFCFLDIRSPGLGDTAMYLCATRPVLGSGNSYNEQFFGPGTRLTVL.

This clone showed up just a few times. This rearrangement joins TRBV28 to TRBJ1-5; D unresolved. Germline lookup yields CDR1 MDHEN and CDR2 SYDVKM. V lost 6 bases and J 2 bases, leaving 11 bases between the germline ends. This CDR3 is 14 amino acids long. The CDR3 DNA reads TGTGCCAGCAGGAGGGTCAGAGGCAATCAGCCCCAGCATTTT. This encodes CASRRVRGNQPQHF.

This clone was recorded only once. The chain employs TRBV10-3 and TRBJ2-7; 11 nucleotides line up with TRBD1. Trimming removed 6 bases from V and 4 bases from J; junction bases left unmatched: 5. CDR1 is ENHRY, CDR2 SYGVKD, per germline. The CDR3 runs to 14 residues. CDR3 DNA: TGTGCCATCAGCGGGACAGGGGGTTTATACGAGCAGTACTTC. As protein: CAISGTGGLYEQYF.

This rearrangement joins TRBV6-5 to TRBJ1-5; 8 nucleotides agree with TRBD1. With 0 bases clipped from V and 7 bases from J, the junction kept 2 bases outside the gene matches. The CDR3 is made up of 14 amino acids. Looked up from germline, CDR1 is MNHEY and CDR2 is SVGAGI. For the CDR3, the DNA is TGTGCCAGCAGTTACTCGACAGGGGTGCAGCCCCAGCATTTT. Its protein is CASSYSTGVQPQHF.